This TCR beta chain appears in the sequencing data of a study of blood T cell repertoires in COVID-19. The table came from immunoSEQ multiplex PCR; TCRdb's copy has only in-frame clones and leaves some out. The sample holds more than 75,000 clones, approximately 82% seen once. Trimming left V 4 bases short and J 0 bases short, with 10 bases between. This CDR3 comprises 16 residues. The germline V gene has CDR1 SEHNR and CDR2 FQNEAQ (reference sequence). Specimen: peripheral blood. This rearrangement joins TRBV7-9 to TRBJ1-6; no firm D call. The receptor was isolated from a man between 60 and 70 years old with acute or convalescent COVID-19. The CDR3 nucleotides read TGTGCCAGCAGCTCCTACTTAAGCTCCTATAATTCACCCCTCCACTTT. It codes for CASSSYLSSYNSPLHF.